This T cell receptor (beta chain) is from a study of blood T cell repertoires in COVID-19. About the study: Spain, Italy and the United States supplied samples that represented acute and convalescent COVID-19. Sources were T cells, B-cell-depleted T cells, or PBMCs; the material itself was cDNA or gDNA.

People in the exposed group encountered a COVID-19 case within 2 weeks before entering the study. The germline CDR1 and CDR2 sequences are SGDLS and YYNGEE. J gave up 5 bases and V 4 bases, and 10 bases lay outside the gene matches. This CDR3 has 15 residues. Authors' data handling: Reference gene primer amplification gave nucleated cell count estimates. The assay was immunoSEQ multiplex PCR, and TCRdb's table has in-frame clones only and misses some. For V, J and clone size, that table is used; D and trimming come from the DNA. The table includes hundreds of thousands of clones, about four fifths detected once.

The V call is TRBV9, the J call TRBJ1-1, with TRBD1 identical over 8 bases. The sequence was obtained from a man between 40 and 49 years old who had been exposed to COVID-19. The sample comprised PBMCs or T cells enriched from blood (not recorded which). The DNA for the CDR3 is TGTGCCAGCAGCCCCCGACAGGGGAGTGGGACTGAAGCTTTCTTT. Its translation is CASSPRQGSGTEAFF. Filled out from reference TRBV9 and TRBJ1-1, the complete variable domain reads DSGVTQTPKHLITATGQRVTLRCSPRSGDLSVYWYQQSLDQGLQFLIQYYNGEERAKGNILERFSAQQFPDLHSELNLSSLELGDSALYFCASSPRQGSGTEAFFGQGTRLTVV.